This is a list of T cell receptor beta chains from one sample in a study of T cell responses to AZD1222 COVID-19 vaccine. Here immunoSEQ multiplex PCR was the method, and the copy in TCRdb shows in-frame clones only, minus some. The data contain 150,000 to 200,000 clones, 94% of them seen just once; the ten biggest clones take up roughly 5.5%. Sequenced material: peripheral blood, taken 28 days after the second AZD1222 dose. The receptors here all came from an adult who received the AZD1222 COVID-19 vaccine. CDR3s include the opening cysteine and the closing phenylalanine or tryptophan. D genes are given only for firm matches. Clone size appears in some rows only: once, few, many, or a class for an expanded clone.

CDR3aa: CASRPLTGDNSPLHF
CDR3nt: TGTGCCAGCAGGCCACTCACAGGGGACAATTCACCCCTCCACTTT
j_gene: TRBJ1-6
d_gene: NA
v_gene: TRBV21-1
abundance: NA

CDR3aa: CASSQQGKVSEQYF
CDR3nt: TGTGCCAGTAGTCAGCAGGGGAAAGTTTCCGAGCAGTACTTC
j_gene: TRBJ2-7
d_gene: NA
v_gene: TRBV19
abundance: NA

CDR3aa: CASSRSGTGYGYTF
CDR3nt: TGTGCCAGCAGTCGATCCGGGACAGGCTATGGCTACACCTTC
j_gene: TRBJ1-2
d_gene: TRBD1
v_gene: TRBV27
abundance: NA

CDR3aa: CASGFLTNEKLFF
CDR3nt: TGTGCCAGTGGGTTTTTAACTAATGAAAAACTGTTTTTT
j_gene: TRBJ1-4
d_gene: NA
v_gene: TRBV19
abundance: NA

CDR3aa: CAWSVRVGASNQPQHF
CDR3nt: TGTGCCTGGAGTGTTCGGGTGGGGGCTAGCAATCAGCCCCAGCATTTT
j_gene: TRBJ1-5
d_gene: NA
v_gene: TRBV30
abundance: NA

CDR3aa: CASSLSLSTGELFF
CDR3nt: TGCGCCAGCAGCCTCAGCCTGAGCACCGGGGAGCTGTTTTTT
j_gene: TRBJ2-2
d_gene: NA
v_gene: TRBV4-1
abundance: NA

CDR3aa: CASGLVLGPTGELFF
CDR3nt: TGTGCTAGTGGTTTGGTACTCGGCCCGACCGGGGAGCTGTTTTTT
j_gene: TRBJ2-2
d_gene: NA
v_gene: TRBV12-5
abundance: NA

CDR3aa: CASSLGGFNEQFF
CDR3nt: TGTGCCAGCAGTTTAGGAGGATTCAATGAGCAGTTCTTC
j_gene: TRBJ2-1
d_gene: NA
v_gene: TRBV12-3/TRBV12-4
abundance: NA

CDR3aa: CASSVVGASGPDTQYF
CDR3nt: TGTGCCAGCAGCGTAGTAGGGGCTAGCGGTCCAGATACGCAGTATTTT
j_gene: TRBJ2-3
d_gene: TRBD2
v_gene: TRBV9
abundance: NA

CDR3aa: CASSIAGEDNEQFF
CDR3nt: TGCGCCAGCAGCATAGCGGGAGAGGACAATGAGCAGTTCTTC
j_gene: TRBJ2-1
d_gene: TRBD2
v_gene: TRBV5-1
abundance: NA

CDR3aa: CASSPGTGGNQPQHF
CDR3nt: TGTGCCAGCTCACCGGGAACGGGGGGCAATCAGCCCCAGCATTTT
j_gene: TRBJ1-5
d_gene: NA
v_gene: TRBV18
abundance: NA

CDR3aa: CASTPGTETNEQFF
CDR3nt: TGCGCCAGCACTCCAGGGACTGAAACAAATGAGCAGTTCTTC
j_gene: TRBJ2-1
d_gene: NA
v_gene: TRBV4-1
abundance: NA

CDR3aa: CASSLAGADGYTF
CDR3nt: TGTGCCAGCAGTTTAGCGGGGGCTGATGGCTACACCTTC
j_gene: TRBJ1-2
d_gene: NA
v_gene: TRBV12-3/TRBV12-4
abundance: NA

CDR3aa: CASSEPGHQAFF
CDR3nt: TGTGCCAGCAGCGAACCGGGACACCAAGCTTTCTTT
j_gene: TRBJ1-1
d_gene: NA
v_gene: TRBV7-9
abundance: NA

CDR3aa: CASSIKQGATEAFF
CDR3nt: TGCGCCAGCAGCATAAAACAGGGGGCAACTGAAGCTTTCTTT
j_gene: TRBJ1-1
d_gene: TRBD1
v_gene: TRBV10-2
abundance: NA

CDR3aa: CASSEDRGYGYTF
CDR3nt: TGTGCCAGCAGTGAGGACAGGGGCTATGGCTACACCTTC
j_gene: TRBJ1-2
d_gene: TRBD1
v_gene: TRBV25-1
abundance: NA

CDR3aa: CAWETGQETQYF
CDR3nt: TGTGCCTGGGAGACAGGTCAAGAGACCCAGTACTTC
j_gene: TRBJ2-5
d_gene: NA
v_gene: TRBV30
abundance: NA

CDR3aa: CASSKIGGSFNEQFF
CDR3nt: TGTGCCAGCAGCAAGATTGGCGGGAGCTTTAATGAGCAGTTCTTC
j_gene: TRBJ2-1
d_gene: TRBD2
v_gene: TRBV2
abundance: NA

CDR3aa: CASSQAGGRSDEQYF
CDR3nt: TGTGCCAGCAGCCAAGCTGGCGGGAGAAGCGACGAGCAGTACTTC
j_gene: TRBJ2-7
d_gene: TRBD2
v_gene: TRBV4-2
abundance: once

CDR3aa: CASSEVPGLAANEQFF
CDR3nt: TGTGCCAGCAGTGAAGTCCCGGGACTAGCGGCTAATGAGCAGTTCTTC
j_gene: TRBJ2-1
d_gene: TRBD2
v_gene: TRBV6-1
abundance: NA

CDR3aa: CASSRTELEGSPLHF
CDR3nt: TGTGCCAGCAGCCGGACGGAACTCGAGGGTTCACCCCTCCACTTT
j_gene: TRBJ1-6
d_gene: NA
v_gene: TRBV7-9
abundance: NA

CDR3aa: CASEGGRSTEAFF
CDR3nt: TGTGCCAGCGAGGGGGGCCGGAGCACTGAAGCTTTCTTT
j_gene: TRBJ1-1
d_gene: NA
v_gene: TRBV3-1/TRBV3-2
abundance: NA

CDR3aa: CASGTIQGLVDNSPLHF
CDR3nt: TGTGCTAGTGGTACAATACAGGGTCTGGTAGATAATTCACCCCTCCACTTT
j_gene: TRBJ1-6
d_gene: NA
v_gene: TRBV12-5
abundance: NA

CDR3aa: CASRKYGELFF
CDR3nt: TGTGCCAGTAGAAAATACGGGGAGCTGTTTTTT
j_gene: TRBJ2-2
d_gene: NA
v_gene: TRBV19
abundance: NA

CDR3aa: CASSRFIAEVGTGELFF
CDR3nt: TGTGCCAGCTCACGATTTATAGCGGAGGTGGGCACCGGGGAGCTGTTTTTT
j_gene: TRBJ2-2
d_gene: NA
v_gene: TRBV18
abundance: NA

CDR3aa: CASSIGDGYTF
CDR3nt: TGTGCCAGTAGTATAGGGGATGGCTACACCTTC
j_gene: TRBJ1-2
d_gene: NA
v_gene: TRBV19
abundance: NA

CDR3aa: CASSEGKISGNTIYF
CDR3nt: TGTGCCAGTAGTGAGGGGAAGATCTCTGGAAACACCATATATTTT
j_gene: TRBJ1-3
d_gene: NA
v_gene: TRBV19
abundance: NA

CDR3aa: CASSEAGASNQPQHF
CDR3nt: TGTGCCAGCAGTGAAGCAGGGGCGAGCAATCAGCCCCAGCATTTT
j_gene: TRBJ1-5
d_gene: NA
v_gene: TRBV2
abundance: NA

CDR3aa: CASSPDRGYGYTF
CDR3nt: TGTGCCAGCAGCCCGGACAGGGGCTATGGCTACACCTTC
j_gene: TRBJ1-2
d_gene: TRBD1
v_gene: TRBV7-8
abundance: NA

CDR3aa: CASSISGGYQETQYF
CDR3nt: TGTGCCAGTAGTATTTCCGGGGGCTACCAAGAGACCCAGTACTTC
j_gene: TRBJ2-5
d_gene: NA
v_gene: TRBV19
abundance: NA

CDR3aa: CASTAAGARETQYF
CDR3nt: TGTGCCAGCACCGCGGCGGGAGCGCGAGAGACCCAGTACTTC
j_gene: TRBJ2-5
d_gene: TRBD2
v_gene: TRBV5-4
abundance: NA

CDR3aa: CAWSGTLTYEQYF
CDR3nt: TGTGCCTGGAGTGGGACGCTAACCTACGAGCAGTACTTC
j_gene: TRBJ2-7
d_gene: NA
v_gene: TRBV30
abundance: NA

CDR3aa: CSVRGGQNTGELFF
CDR3nt: TGCAGCGTGCGTGGGGGGCAGAACACCGGGGAGCTGTTTTTT
j_gene: TRBJ2-2
d_gene: NA
v_gene: TRBV29-1
abundance: NA

CDR3aa: CASSPVYEQYF
CDR3nt: TGTGCCAGCAGCCCAGTCTACGAGCAGTACTTC
j_gene: TRBJ2-7
d_gene: NA
v_gene: TRBV7-9
abundance: few

CDR3aa: CATSGSEQFF
CDR3nt: TGTGCCACGAGTGGATCTGAGCAGTTCTTC
j_gene: TRBJ2-1
d_gene: NA
v_gene: TRBV2
abundance: NA

CDR3aa: CASSRELLRGVPYEQYF
CDR3nt: TGTGCCAGCAGTCGCGAACTTCTCAGGGGGGTACCCTACGAGCAGTACTTC
j_gene: TRBJ2-7
d_gene: NA
v_gene: TRBV3-1/TRBV3-2
abundance: NA

CDR3aa: CSVVGHESSGNTIYF
CDR3nt: TGCAGCGTTGTGGGACATGAGAGCTCTGGAAACACCATATATTTT
j_gene: TRBJ1-3
d_gene: NA
v_gene: TRBV29-1
abundance: NA

CDR3aa: CASSLEKRRRLGSGYTF
CDR3nt: TGTGCCAGCAGTTTAGAAAAAAGACGACGTTTAGGGAGTGGCTACACCTTC
j_gene: TRBJ1-2
d_gene: NA
v_gene: TRBV28
abundance: NA

CDR3aa: CASSTQAFNEKLFF
CDR3nt: TGTGCCAGTAGTACCCAGGCTTTTAATGAAAAACTGTTTTTT
j_gene: TRBJ1-4
d_gene: NA
v_gene: TRBV19
abundance: NA

CDR3aa: CASSSPGLAGDGYNEQFF
CDR3nt: TGTGCCAGCAGCTCCCCGGGACTAGCGGGAGACGGTTACAATGAGCAGTTCTTC
j_gene: TRBJ2-1
d_gene: TRBD2
v_gene: TRBV5-4
abundance: NA

CDR3aa: CASSDQGLAGPNEQFF
CDR3nt: TGCGCCAGCAGCGACCAAGGACTAGCGGGACCCAATGAGCAGTTCTTC
j_gene: TRBJ2-1
d_gene: TRBD2
v_gene: TRBV10-1
abundance: NA

CDR3aa: CASRGTSGRREQYF
CDR3nt: TGTGCCAGCAGAGGGACTAGCGGGAGACGAGAGCAGTACTTC
j_gene: TRBJ2-7
d_gene: TRBD2
v_gene: TRBV2
abundance: NA

CDR3aa: CASSERHYLYNEQFF
CDR3nt: TGTGCCAGCAGTGAACGTCACTACCTCTACAATGAGCAGTTCTTC
j_gene: TRBJ2-1
d_gene: NA
v_gene: TRBV2
abundance: NA

CDR3aa: CASSYLLGREQFF
CDR3nt: TGTGCCAGCAGCTATCTCCTCGGTCGCGAGCAGTTCTTC
j_gene: TRBJ2-1
d_gene: NA
v_gene: TRBV7-3
abundance: NA

CDR3aa: CASSFGGSQNTEAFF
CDR3nt: TGTGCCAGCAGTTTTGGGGGCAGCCAGAACACTGAAGCTTTCTTT
j_gene: TRBJ1-1
d_gene: NA
v_gene: TRBV28
abundance: NA

CDR3aa: CASSRGTSRDQPQHF
CDR3nt: TGTGCCAGCTCGCGAGGTACCTCGCGGGACCAGCCCCAGCATTTT
j_gene: TRBJ1-5
d_gene: NA
v_gene: TRBV18
abundance: NA

CDR3aa: CASSPPPSGRRYNEQFF
CDR3nt: TGTGCCAGCAGTCCCCCCCCTAGCGGGCGGCGGTACAATGAGCAGTTCTTC
j_gene: TRBJ2-1
d_gene: TRBD2
v_gene: TRBV27
abundance: NA